This T cell receptor (beta chain) was sequenced during a study of blood T cell repertoires in COVID-19. Study details: Donors in the United States, Italy and Spain gave samples during acute or convalescent COVID-19. PBMCs, B-cell-depleted T cells, or T cells were the source of the cDNA or gDNA that made up the material.

Deletions cut 6 bases from V and 0 bases from J, with 10 bases between. The germline V gene has CDR1 ENHRY and CDR2 SYGVKD. The CDR3 has 14 amino acids. Some clones are missing from TCRdb's copy, which holds only in-frame ones; the method was immunoSEQ multiplex PCR. The table records over 70,000 clones, 70% to 80% of them present only once. The chain recombines TRBV10-3 with TRBJ2-3; D is possibly TRBD2 (6 bases). The source is a human donor in a cohort sampled during active COVID-19. The source material was peripheral blood. The CDR3 coding sequence is TGTGCCATCAGGATAGCGGCTAGCACAGATACGCAGTATTTT. This encodes CAIRIAASTDTQYF.